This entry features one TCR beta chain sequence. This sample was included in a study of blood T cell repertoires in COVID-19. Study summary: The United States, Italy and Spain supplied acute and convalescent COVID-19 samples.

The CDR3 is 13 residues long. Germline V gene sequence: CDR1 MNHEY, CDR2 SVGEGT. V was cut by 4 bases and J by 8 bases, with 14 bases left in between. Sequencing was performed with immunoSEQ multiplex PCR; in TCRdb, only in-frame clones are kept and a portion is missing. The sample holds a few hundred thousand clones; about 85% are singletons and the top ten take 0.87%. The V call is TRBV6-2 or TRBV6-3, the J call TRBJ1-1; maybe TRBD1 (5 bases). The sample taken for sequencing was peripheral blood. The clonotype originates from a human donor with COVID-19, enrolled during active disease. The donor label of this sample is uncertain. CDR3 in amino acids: CASSWTRGAEAFF. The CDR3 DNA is TGTGCCAGCAGTTGGACTAGGGGAGCCGAAGCTTTCTTT.